These 13 T cell receptor beta chains originate from one sample sequenced in a study of T cell responses to AZD1222 COVID-19 vaccine. This table comes from immunoSEQ multiplex PCR, and its TCRdb copy is limited to in-frame clones, with some not included. The sample lists under 130,000 clones, under 95% occurring once. Sequenced here: peripheral blood, sampled on day 0 of AZD1222 vaccination. The receptors stem from an adult in good health.

This chain connects TRBV28 to TRBJ2-2; the match to TRBD2 covers 9 bases. The CDR3 totals 15 residues. After removal of 3 bases from V and 6 bases from J, the junction contained 5 bases not matched to a gene. CDR1 and CDR2 (germline): MDHEN, SYDVKM. The DNA of the CDR3 is TGTGCCAGCAGTTTTATTAGCGGGAGACCCGGGGAGCTGTTTTTT. Amino acid sequence: CASSFISGRPGELFF.

The J gene is TRBJ1-6, the V gene TRBV14; tentative D call: TRBD1 (6 bases). The CDR3 contains 15 residues. Trimming stripped 1 base from V and 9 bases from J, with 13 bases between. Germline V gene sequence: CDR1 SGHDN, CDR2 FVKESK. The CDR3 is CASSQAGAKGSPLHF. The DNA of the CDR3 is TGTGCCAGCAGCCAAGCAGGGGCGAAGGGTTCACCCCTCCACTTT. The full variable domain, completed using reference TRBV14 and TRBJ1-6, is EAGVTQFPSHSVIEKGQTVTLRCDPISGHDNLYWYRRVMGKEIKFLLHFVKESKQDESGMPNNRFLAERTGGTYSTLKVQPAELEDSGVYFCASSQAGAKGSPLHFGNGTRLTVT.

This clone was seen once. The chain combines TRBV28 with TRBJ2-1; D is unresolved. Trimming shortened V by 6 bases and J by 0 bases, and 15 bases separated the two germline ends. Germline-derived CDR1 and CDR2 are MDHEN and SYDVKM. The CDR3 runs 16 residues. The CDR3 DNA follows: TGTGCCAGCAGCCTTCCTGACTTTAGCTCCTACAATGAGCAGTTCTTC. It specifies CASSLPDFSSYNEQFF.

This chain connects TRBV10-3 to TRBJ2-7; D gene unclear. Trimming removed 5 bases at V and 3 bases at J, with 5 bases between. The CDR3 consists of 11 residues. Germline CDR1 reads ENHRY; CDR2 reads SYGVKD. CDR3 residues: CAISTNYEQYF. The CDR3 DNA reads as TGTGCCATCAGTACTAACTACGAGCAGTACTTC.

The chain combines TRBV7-3 with TRBJ1-6; TRBD1 agrees at 7 bases. The CDR3 is 14 amino acids. CDR1 is SGHTA, CDR2 FQGTGA, per germline. V shed 2 bases, J shed 7 bases, and the junction held 2 bases outside the gene matches. CDR3 nucleotides: TGTGCCAGCAGCTTATACAGGGGCAATTCACCCCTCCACTTT. This codes for CASSLYRGNSPLHF.

This chain connects TRBV20-1 to TRBJ1-1, with D uncertain. CDR3 length: 11 amino acids. Germline CDR1 reads DFQATT; CDR2 reads SNEGSKA (reference sequence). The germline V and J ends were trimmed by 6 bases and 8 bases, with 13 bases remaining between them. The DNA of the CDR3 is TGCAGTGCCCTACGGGGAGGGGAAGCTTTCTTT. The encoded protein is CSALRGGEAFF.

The chain couples TRBV18 to TRBJ1-1; tentatively, D is TRBD1 (5 bases). This CDR3 is 13 amino acids long. CDR1 is KGHSH, CDR2 LQKENI, per germline. V lost 6 bases, J lost 8 bases, and 16 bases lay in between. CDR3 sequence: CASSPSPGREAFF. The CDR3 bases are TGTGCCAGCTCCCCGAGCCCAGGGCGGGAAGCTTTCTTT.

This chain links TRBV7-2 with TRBJ2-1; 10 bases are shared with TRBD2. CDR3 length equals 15 residues. The germline gives CDR1 SGHTA, CDR2 FQGNSA. The V gene end was trimmed by 1 base and the J gene end by 9 bases; junction bases not matched to a gene: 6. In nucleotides, the CDR3 is TGTGCCAGCAGCTTAGGGCTAGCGGGAGCTCTTGAGCAGTTCTTC. This translates into CASSLGLAGALEQFF. The whole variable domain, remainder taken from reference TRBV7-2 and TRBJ2-1, is GAGVSQSPSNKVTEKGKDVELRCDPISGHTALYWYRQSLGQGLEFLIYFQGNSAPDKSGLPSDRFSAERTGGSVSTLTIQRTQQEDSAVYLCASSLGLAGALEQFFGPGTRLTVL.

The genes are TRBV18 and TRBJ1-5, with a tentative D call TRBD1 (5 bases). Trimming stripped 1 base from V and 1 base from J, with 11 bases between. CDR1 is KGHSH, CDR2 LQKENI, per germline. The CDR3 has 16 residues. The CDR3, as DNA: TGTGCCAGCTCACCACGAGGTAGGGACAGCAATCAGCCCCAGCATTTT. Translating it yields CASSPRGRDSNQPQHF.

The chain carries TRBV30 and TRBJ1-1, with D maybe TRBD1 (6 bases). V lost 4 bases and J lost 0, with 9 bases in between. This CDR3 is built from 13 residues. The germline V gene encodes CDR1 GTSNPN and CDR2 SVGIG (reference sequence). The CDR3 region is CAWKGDMNTEAFF. The CDR3 nucleotides are TGTGCCTGGAAAGGGGACATGAACACTGAAGCTTTCTTT.

This clone was counted a single time. The chain joins TRBV6-5 to TRBJ1-1; D not resolved. Germline V CDR1 and CDR2: MNHEY, SVGAGI. The CDR3 is 15 residues long. Trimming cost V 0 bases and J 3 bases, with 11 bases left between them. CDR3 in DNA: TGTGCCAGCAGTTACTCGGCATTAATGGACACTGAAGCTTTCTTT. Translated: CASSYSALMDTEAFF.

This chain uses TRBV7-9 with TRBJ2-3, with D tentatively TRBD1 (5 bases). Germline V gene sequence: CDR1 SEHNR, CDR2 FQNEAQ (reference sequence). With 3 bases removed from V and 4 bases from J, the gap between germline ends came to 8 bases. The CDR3 is made up of 13 amino acids. CDR3 sequence reads: CASSLSGSDTQYF. The DNA for the CDR3 is TGTGCCAGCAGCTTGTCAGGGTCAGATACGCAGTATTTT.

This clone was seen a handful of times. This chain uses TRBV13 with TRBJ2-1; a possible D gene is TRBD1 (5 bases). The CDR3 contains 12 residues. Between the trimmed V and J ends, which lost 5 bases and 9 bases, there was a span of 11 bases. The germline V gene encodes CDR1 PRHDT and CDR2 FYEKMQ (reference sequence). DNA of the CDR3: TGTGCCAGCAGCACAAGCAGGGTTGAGCAGTTCTTC. Translating it yields CASSTSRVEQFF.